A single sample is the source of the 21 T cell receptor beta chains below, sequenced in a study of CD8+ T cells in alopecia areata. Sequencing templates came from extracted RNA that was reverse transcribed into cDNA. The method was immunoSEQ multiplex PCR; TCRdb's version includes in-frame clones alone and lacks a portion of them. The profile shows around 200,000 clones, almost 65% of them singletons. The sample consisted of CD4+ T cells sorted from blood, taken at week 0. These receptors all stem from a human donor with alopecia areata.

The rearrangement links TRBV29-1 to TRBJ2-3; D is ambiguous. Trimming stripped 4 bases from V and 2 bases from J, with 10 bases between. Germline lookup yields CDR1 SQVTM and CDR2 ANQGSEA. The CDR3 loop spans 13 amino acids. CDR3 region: CSVVPLNTDTQYF. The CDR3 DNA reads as TGCAGCGTTGTCCCACTAAACACAGATACGCAGTATTTT.

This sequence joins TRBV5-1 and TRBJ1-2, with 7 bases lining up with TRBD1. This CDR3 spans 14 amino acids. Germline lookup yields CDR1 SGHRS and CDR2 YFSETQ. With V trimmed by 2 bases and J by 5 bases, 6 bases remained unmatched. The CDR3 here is CASSLQGREYGYTF. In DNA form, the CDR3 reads TGCGCCAGCAGCTTACAGGGGAGGGAATATGGCTACACCTTC.

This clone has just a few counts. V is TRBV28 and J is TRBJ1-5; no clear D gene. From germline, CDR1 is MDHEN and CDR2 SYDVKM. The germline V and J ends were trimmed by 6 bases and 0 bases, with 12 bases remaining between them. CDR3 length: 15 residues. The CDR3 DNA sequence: TGTGCCAGCAGCCAACACGGGAGTAGCAATCAGCCCCAGCATTTT. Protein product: CASSQHGSSNQPQHF.

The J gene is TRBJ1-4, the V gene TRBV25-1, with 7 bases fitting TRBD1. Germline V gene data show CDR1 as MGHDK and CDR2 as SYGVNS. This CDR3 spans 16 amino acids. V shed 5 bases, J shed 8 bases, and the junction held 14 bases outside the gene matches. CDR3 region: CASSSVDRALGEKLFF. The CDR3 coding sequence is TGTGCCAGCAGTTCGGTAGACAGGGCTTTGGGCGAAAAACTGTTTTTT.

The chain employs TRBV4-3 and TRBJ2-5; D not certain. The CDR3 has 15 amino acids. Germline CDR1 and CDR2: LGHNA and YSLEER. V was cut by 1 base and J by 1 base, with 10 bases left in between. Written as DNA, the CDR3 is TGCGCCAGCAGCCAAGTGTCCGGCCCCCAAGAGACCCAGTACTTC. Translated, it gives CASSQVSGPQETQYF.

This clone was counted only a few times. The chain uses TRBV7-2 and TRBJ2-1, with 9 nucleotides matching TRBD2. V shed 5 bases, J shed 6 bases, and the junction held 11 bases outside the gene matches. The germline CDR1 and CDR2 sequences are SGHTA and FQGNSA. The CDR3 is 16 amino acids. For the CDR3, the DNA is TGTGCCAGCAGCCCGAGGGGCGCGGGGGGGCGCAATGAGCAGTTCTTC. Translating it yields CASSPRGAGGRNEQFF.

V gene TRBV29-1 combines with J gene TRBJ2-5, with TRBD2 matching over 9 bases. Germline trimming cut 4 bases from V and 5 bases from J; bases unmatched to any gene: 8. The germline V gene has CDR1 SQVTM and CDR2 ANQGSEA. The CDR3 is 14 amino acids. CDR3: CSVVSSGVGETQYF. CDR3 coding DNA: TGCAGCGTTGTGTCTAGCGGGGTGGGGGAGACCCAGTACTTC. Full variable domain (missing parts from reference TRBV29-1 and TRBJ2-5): SAVISQKPSRDICQRGTSLTIQCQVDSQVTMMFWYRQQPGQSLTLIATANQGSEATYESGFVIDKFPISRPNLTFSTLTVSNMSPEDSSIYLCSVVSSGVGETQYFGPGTRLLVL.

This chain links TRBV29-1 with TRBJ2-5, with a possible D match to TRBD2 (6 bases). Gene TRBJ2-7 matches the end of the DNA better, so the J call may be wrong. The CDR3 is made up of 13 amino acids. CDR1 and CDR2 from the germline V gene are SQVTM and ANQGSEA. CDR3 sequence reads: CSGTTGLSHEQYF. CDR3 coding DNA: TGCAGCGGGACTACGGGGCTCAGCCACGAGCAGTACTTC.

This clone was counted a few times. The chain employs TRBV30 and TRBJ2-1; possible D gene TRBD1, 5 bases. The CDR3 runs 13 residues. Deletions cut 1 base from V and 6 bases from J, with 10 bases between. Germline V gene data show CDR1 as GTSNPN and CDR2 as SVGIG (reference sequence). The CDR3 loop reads CAWSGQYGNEQFF. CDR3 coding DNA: TGTGCCTGGAGTGGACAGTATGGCAATGAGCAGTTCTTC.

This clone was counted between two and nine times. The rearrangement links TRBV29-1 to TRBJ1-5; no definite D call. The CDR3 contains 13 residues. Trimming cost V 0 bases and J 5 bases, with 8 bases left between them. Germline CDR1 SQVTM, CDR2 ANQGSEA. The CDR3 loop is CSVEDLEDQPQHF. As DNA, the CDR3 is TGCAGCGTTGAAGACCTAGAAGATCAGCCCCAGCATTTT. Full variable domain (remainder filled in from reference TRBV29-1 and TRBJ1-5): SAVISQKPSRDICQRGTSLTIQCQVDSQVTMMFWYRQQPGQSLTLIATANQGSEATYESGFVIDKFPISRPNLTFSTLTVSNMSPEDSSIYLCSVEDLEDQPQHFGDGTRLSIL.

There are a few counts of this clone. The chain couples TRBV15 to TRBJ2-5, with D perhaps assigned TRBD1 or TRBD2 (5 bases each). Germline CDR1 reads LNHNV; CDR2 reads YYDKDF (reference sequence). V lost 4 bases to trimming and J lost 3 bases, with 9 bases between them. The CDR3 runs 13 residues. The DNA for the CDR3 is TGTGCCACCAGCAACGGGGCGGAAGAGACCCAGTACTTC. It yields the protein CATSNGAEETQYF. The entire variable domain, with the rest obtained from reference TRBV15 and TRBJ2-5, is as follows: DAMVIQNPRYQVTQFGKPVTLSCSQTLNHNVMYWYQQKSSQAPKLLFHYYDKDFNNEADTPDNFQSRRPNTSFCFLDIRSPGLGDTAMYLCATSNGAEETQYFGPGTRLLVL.

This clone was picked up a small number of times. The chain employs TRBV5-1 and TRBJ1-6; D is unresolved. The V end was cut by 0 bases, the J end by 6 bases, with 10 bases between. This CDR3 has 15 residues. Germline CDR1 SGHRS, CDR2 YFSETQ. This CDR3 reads CASSLDGLSNSPLHF. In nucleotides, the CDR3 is TGCGCCAGCAGCTTGGATGGGTTGTCTAATTCACCCCTCCACTTT. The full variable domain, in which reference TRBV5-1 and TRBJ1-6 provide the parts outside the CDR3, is KAGVTQTPRYLIKTRGQQVTLSCSPISGHRSVSWYQQTPGQGLQFLFEYFSETQRNKGNFPGRFSGRQFSNSRSEMNVSTLELGDSALYLCASSLDGLSNSPLHFGNGTRLTVT.

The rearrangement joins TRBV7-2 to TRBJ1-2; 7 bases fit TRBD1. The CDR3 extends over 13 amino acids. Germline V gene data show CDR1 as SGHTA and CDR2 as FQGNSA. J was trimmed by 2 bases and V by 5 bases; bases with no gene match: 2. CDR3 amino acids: CASSKGQNYGYTF. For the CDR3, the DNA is TGTGCCAGCAGCAAGGGACAGAACTATGGCTACACCTTC. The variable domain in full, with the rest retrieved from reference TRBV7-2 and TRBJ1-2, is GAGVSQSPSNKVTEKGKDVELRCDPISGHTALYWYRQSLGQGLEFLIYFQGNSAPDKSGLPSDRFSAERTGGSVSTLTIQRTQQEDSAVYLCASSKGQNYGYTFGSGTRLTVV.

CDR3 in amino acids: CSVGFSVYGYTF. The CDR3 DNA sequence: TGCAGCGTTGGATTCAGTGTCTATGGCTACACCTTC. The chain employs TRBV29-1 and TRBJ1-2; D is uncertain. CDR1 is SQVTM and CDR2 is ANQGSEA in the germline V gene. The V end was cut by 4 bases, the J end by 4 bases, with 10 bases between. This CDR3 has 12 amino acids.

CDR3 nucleotide sequence: TGCAGTGCGACGGCAGGAGATACGCAGTATTTT. Translated, it gives CSATAGDTQYF. The rearrangement joins TRBV20-1 to TRBJ2-3; the D is unclear. The CDR3 totals 11 residues. The germline gives CDR1 DFQATT, CDR2 SNEGSKA (reference sequence). The V and J ends lost 6 bases and 5 bases respectively, with 9 bases between them.

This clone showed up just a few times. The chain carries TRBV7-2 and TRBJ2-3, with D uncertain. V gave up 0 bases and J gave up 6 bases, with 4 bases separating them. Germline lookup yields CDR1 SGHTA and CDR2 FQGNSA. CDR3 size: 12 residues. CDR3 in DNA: TGTGCCAGCAGCTTAGCGAAGGATACGCAGTATTTT. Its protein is CASSLAKDTQYF.

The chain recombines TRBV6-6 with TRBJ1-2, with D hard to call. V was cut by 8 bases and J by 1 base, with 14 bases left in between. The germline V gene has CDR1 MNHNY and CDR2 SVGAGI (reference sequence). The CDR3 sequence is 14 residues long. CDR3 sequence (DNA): TGTGCCAGCTATAAACAGAATCTTAACTATGGCTACACCTTC. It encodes CASYKQNLNYGYTF.

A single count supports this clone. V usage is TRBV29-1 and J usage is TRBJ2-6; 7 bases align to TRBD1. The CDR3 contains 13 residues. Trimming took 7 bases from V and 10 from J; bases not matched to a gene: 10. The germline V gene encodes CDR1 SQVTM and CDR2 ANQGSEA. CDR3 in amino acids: CSARSTGRNVLTF. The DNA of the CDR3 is TGCAGCGCGCGCTCGACAGGGCGAAACGTCCTGACTTTC.

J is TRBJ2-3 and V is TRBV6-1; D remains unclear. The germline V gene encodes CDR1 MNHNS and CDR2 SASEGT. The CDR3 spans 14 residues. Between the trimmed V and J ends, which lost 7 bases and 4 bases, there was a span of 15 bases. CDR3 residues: CASKTSLGSDTQYF. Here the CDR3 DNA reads TGTGCCAGCAAAACGAGTCTTGGGTCAGATACGCAGTATTTT.

The CDR3 region is CASSFRQTSDTQYF. CDR3 bases: TGTGCCAGCAGTTTCCGACAGACTTCAGATACGCAGTATTTT. This sequence joins TRBV2 and TRBJ2-3, with TRBD1 as a possible D gene (5 bases). Trimming stripped 5 bases from V and 4 bases from J, with 13 bases between. The CDR3 has 14 residues. Germline CDR1 and CDR2: SNHLY and FYNNEI.

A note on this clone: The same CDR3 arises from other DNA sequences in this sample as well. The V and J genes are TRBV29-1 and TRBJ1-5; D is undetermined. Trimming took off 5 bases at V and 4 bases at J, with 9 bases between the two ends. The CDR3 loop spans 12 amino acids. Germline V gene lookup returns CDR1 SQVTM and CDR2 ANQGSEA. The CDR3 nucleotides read TGCAGCGTTCAAGGGCTTAATCAGCCCCAGCATTTT. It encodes CSVQGLNQPQHF.